The clone carrying this T cell receptor (beta chain) has at least ten counts. The data were taken from a study of T cells in Graves' hyperthyroidism and ophthalmopathy. TCR beta CDR3 regions were amplified from RNA. Initially, a first-round RT-PCR of the TCR CDR3 employed the HTBI primer set. TCRdb reprocessed the multiplex PCR reads with MiXCR, giving one entry per CDR3 protein. The sample consists of hundreds of thousands of distinct CDR3 sequences, more than 15% of them appearing once. The sample taken for sequencing was blood. This clonotype was sampled from a woman aged 40 to 49 with Graves' ophthalmopathy.

The CDR3 DNA follows: TGTGCCTGGAGTGTACAGGGGGAACAGCCCCAGCATTTT. It is translated as CAWSVQGEQPQHF. The chain is built from TRBV30 and TRBJ1-5; TRBD1 agrees at 8 bases. This CDR3 contains 13 residues. After removal of 0 bases from V and 7 bases from J, the junction contained 2 bases not matched to a gene. Germline V gives CDR1 GTSNPN, CDR2 SVGIG (reference sequence).